These 31 T cell receptor beta chains were sequenced from one sample in a study of shared clonotypes between healthy human individuals. The protocol was immunoSEQ multiplex PCR, while the TCRdb copy is restricted to in-frame clones and leaves out a portion. The sample records 1.5 million to 2.5 million clones, about 95% being singletons. CD8 cells classed as naive were CD45RO-negative and positively selected for CCR7, excluding terminally differentiated effector memory CD45RA+ cells. The sequenced material came from naive CD8+ T cells sorted from blood. These receptors all come from a man in his late teens or twenties in good health.

The V and J genes are TRBV2 and TRBJ2-2, with 13 nucleotides matching TRBD2. Germline-derived CDR1 and CDR2 are SNHLY and FYNNEI. With 6 bases clipped from V and 5 bases from J, the junction kept 9 bases outside the gene matches. CDR3 size: 17 residues. The CDR3 DNA follows: TGTGCCAGCAGGGAACATGGACTAGCGGGGGCTACCGGGGAGCTGTTTTTT. The encoded protein is CASREHGLAGATGELFF.

The genes are TRBV7-8 and TRBJ1-4, with 11 bases identical to TRBD1. Germline V gives CDR1 SGHVS, CDR2 FQNEAQ. The trim removed 5 bases at V and 0 bases at J, leaving 14 bases unmatched. CDR3 length: 20 amino acids. CDR3 region: CASSLDYFGQGATTNEKLFF. As DNA, the CDR3 is TGTGCCAGCAGCCTCGACTATTTTGGACAGGGGGCTACAACTAATGAAAAACTGTTTTTT. Full variable domain (outside the CDR3, taken from reference TRBV7-8 and TRBJ1-4): GAGVSQSPRYKVAKRGQDVALRCDPISGHVSLFWYQQALGQGPEFLTYFQNEAQLDKSGLPSDRFFAERPEGSVSTLKIQRTQQEDSAVYLCASSLDYFGQGATTNEKLFFGSGTQLSVL.

J is TRBJ2-2 and V is TRBV4-2, with unresolved D. CDR1 and CDR2 from the germline V gene are LGHNA and YNFKEQ. The CDR3 covers 11 residues. The germline V and J ends were trimmed by 5 bases and 2 bases, with 0 bases remaining between them. CDR3 residues: CASSNTGELFF. The CDR3 nucleotides are TGTGCCAGCAGCAACACCGGGGAGCTGTTTTTT.

V and J are TRBV27 and TRBJ2-7; no clear D gene. Germline values: CDR1 MNHEY, CDR2 SMNVEV (reference sequence). This CDR3 has 11 amino acids. V lost 5 bases and J lost 7, with 9 bases in between. CDR3 coding DNA: TGTGCCAGCAGTCAGTACGGGGAGCAGTACTTC. Its protein product is CASSQYGEQYF.

The V and J genes are TRBV5-4 and TRBJ2-7; D possibly corresponds to TRBD1 (7 bases). This CDR3 is built from 14 residues. Germline assignment: CDR1 SGHNT and CDR2 YYREEE (reference sequence). V lost 4 bases and J lost 4, with 15 bases in between. CDR3 bases: TGTGCCAGCAGCCCCGGGGGACAGCTGTACGAGCAGTACTTC. Amino acids: CASSPGGQLYEQYF.

The chain recombines TRBV10-3 with TRBJ2-7; D is unclear. Trimming removed 0 bases from V and 1 base from J, with 13 bases in between. The CDR3 sequence is 16 residues long. Germline V gives CDR1 ENHRY, CDR2 SYGVKD. CDR3: CAISESYSPTSYEQYF. The CDR3 DNA reads as TGTGCCATCAGTGAGTCGTACAGCCCGACATCCTACGAGCAGTACTTC.

The J gene is TRBJ2-1, the V gene TRBV5-5; 13 nucleotides line up with TRBD2. Germline V CDR1 and CDR2: SGHKS, YYEKEE (reference sequence). V dropped 0 bases and J dropped 4; count of bases not matched to a gene: 13. The CDR3 length is 20 residues. CDR3: CASSLVSGLAGVRDYNEQFF. CDR3 in DNA: TGTGCCAGCAGCTTGGTATCCGGACTAGCGGGAGTAAGGGATTACAATGAGCAGTTCTTC.

V usage is TRBV2 and J usage is TRBJ1-1; tentatively, D is TRBD1 (5 bases). Per the germline V gene, CDR1 is SNHLY and CDR2 is FYNNEI. V was clipped by 0 bases and J by 0 bases, with 11 bases between them. There are 16 residues in the CDR3. CDR3 region: CASSEARGVLNTEAFF. The CDR3 DNA reads as TGTGCCAGCAGTGAAGCGCGAGGGGTTTTGAACACTGAAGCTTTCTTT.

The chain combines TRBV11-2 with TRBJ2-3; D perhaps matches TRBD1 (5 bases). CDR1 SGHAT and CDR2 FQNNGV come from the germline V gene. CDR3 length: 13 residues. Trimming stripped 5 bases from V and 4 bases from J, with 10 bases between. Written as DNA, the CDR3 is TGTGCCAGCAGCCGGACACGCGCAGATACGCAGTATTTT. Translated, it gives CASSRTRADTQYF.

This chain connects TRBV27 to TRBJ1-5; no definite D call. This CDR3 has 14 amino acids. V lost 2 bases and J 4 bases, leaving 9 bases between the germline ends. From germline, CDR1 is MNHEY and CDR2 SMNVEV (reference sequence). The CDR3 reads CASSLRAANQPQHF. The DNA of the CDR3 is TGTGCCAGCAGTTTACGGGCAGCGAATCAGCCCCAGCATTTT.

The rearrangement uses TRBV9 and TRBJ1-2; 7 bases are shared with TRBD1. The germline gives CDR1 SGDLS, CDR2 YYNGEE. V lost 0 bases, J lost 5 bases, and 13 bases stayed unmatched. The CDR3 is 17 residues long. CDR3 amino acids: CASSVVDSQTGRYGYTF. The CDR3 DNA reads TGTGCCAGCAGCGTAGTCGATTCTCAGACAGGGAGGTATGGCTACACCTTC.

This clone has a handful of counts. Other DNA variants within this sample encode the same CDR3. The chain couples TRBV4-1 to TRBJ2-2; no clear D gene. This CDR3 is built from 12 residues. V was cut by 0 bases and J by 6 bases, with 2 bases left in between. Germline V gene lookup returns CDR1 MGHRA and CDR2 YSYEKL. The DNA of the CDR3 is TGCGCCAGCAGCCAAGACCCCGGGGAGCTGTTTTTT. This translates into CASSQDPGELFF.

The V gene is TRBV11-3, the J gene TRBJ2-3; the D is unclear. Germline V gene sequence: CDR1 SGHNT, CDR2 YENEEA. V dropped 5 bases and J dropped 0 bases, with 21 bases sitting between them. The CDR3 runs 18 residues. CDR3 sequence: CASSHRSRSNYSTDTQYF. CDR3 in DNA: TGTGCCAGCAGCCATAGGTCCCGATCCAACTACAGCACAGATACGCAGTATTTT. The full variable domain, completed using reference TRBV11-3 and TRBJ2-3, is EAGVVQSPRYKIIEKKQPVAFWCNPISGHNTLYWYLQNLGQGPELLIRYENEEAVDDSQLPKDRFSAERLKGVDSTLKIQPAELGDSAVYLCASSHRSRSNYSTDTQYFGPGTRLTVL.

This CDR3 is CSSLAPGAEAFF. CDR3 nucleotides: TGCAGCTCTTTAGCCCCAGGGGCTGAAGCTTTCTTT. The chain links TRBV29-1 to TRBJ1-1, with D perhaps matching TRBD1 (6 bases). Germline-derived CDR1 and CDR2 are SQVTM and ANQGSEA. The CDR3 consists of 12 residues. V lost 8 bases to trimming and J lost 6 bases, with 16 bases between them.

This clone appeared once. This chain uses TRBV19 with TRBJ1-1; no clear D. Trimming removed 1 base from V and 3 bases from J, with 12 bases in between. The CDR3 is 15 amino acids. Germline assignment: CDR1 LNHDA and CDR2 SQIVND (reference sequence). The CDR3 is CASSIGPGSDTEAFF. The CDR3 coding sequence is TGTGCCAGTAGTATAGGTCCGGGGTCGGACACTGAAGCTTTCTTT.

The gene calls are TRBV5-1 and TRBJ2-1, with D hard to call. The CDR3 loop spans 15 amino acids. Trimming cost V 1 base and J 1 base, with 9 bases left between them. In germline, CDR1 is SGHRS, CDR2 YFSETQ. CDR3 sequence (DNA): TGCGCCAGCAGCTTGACGGTGGGGTCCTACAATGAGCAGTTCTTC. As protein: CASSLTVGSYNEQFF.

This clone was counted only a few times. The same CDR3 can be traced to other DNA sequences in this sample. Written as DNA, the CDR3 is TGTGCCAGCAGTTTTGGCTTCTCCTACGAGCAGTACTTC. Its translation is CASSFGFSYEQYF. The genes are TRBV27 and TRBJ2-7; D is ambiguous. The CDR3 runs to 13 residues. Germline loops: CDR1 MNHEY, CDR2 SMNVEV (reference sequence). V lost 3 bases to trimming and J lost 0 bases, with 6 bases between them.

The V gene is TRBV4-1, the J gene TRBJ1-4; 7 bases align to TRBD1. Germline V gene data show CDR1 as MGHRA and CDR2 as YSYEKL. With V trimmed by 2 bases and J by 5 bases, 20 bases remained unmatched. The CDR3 loop spans 20 amino acids. CDR3 DNA: TGCGCCAGCAGCCAACCCGGCGAACTAGGGGGCGCTATGACCAATGAAAAACTGTTTTTT. Amino acids: CASSQPGELGGAMTNEKLFF.

The V call is TRBV5-1, the J call TRBJ2-3; a possible D gene is TRBD2 (6 bases). This CDR3 region has 15 residues. V gave up 7 bases and J gave up 2 bases, with 17 bases separating them. The germline CDR1 and CDR2 sequences are SGHRS and YFSETQ. CDR3: CASARDWGPTDTQYF. CDR3 in DNA: TGCGCCAGCGCCCGGGACTGGGGACCCACAGATACGCAGTATTTT.

This clone was recorded a few times. The chain uses TRBV7-9 and TRBJ1-1; D uncertain. This CDR3 has 12 residues. V lost 6 bases and J 1 base, leaving 6 bases between the germline ends. The germline V gene has CDR1 SEHNR and CDR2 FQNEAQ (reference sequence). The CDR3 DNA reads TGTGCCAGCAGATTGGGGAACACTGAAGCTTTCTTT. It codes for CASRLGNTEAFF. The full variable domain, rest sourced from reference TRBV7-9 and TRBJ1-1, is DTGVSQNPRHKITKRGQNVTFRCDPISEHNRLYWYRQTLGQGPEFLTYFQNEAQLEKSRLLSDRFSAERPKGSFSTLEIQRTEQGDSAMYLCASRLGNTEAFFGQGTRLTVV.

This chain links TRBV5-4 with TRBJ2-7; D gene uncertain. In germline, CDR1 is SGHNT, CDR2 YYREEE (reference sequence). The CDR3 totals 17 residues. Trimming took off 0 bases at V and 3 bases at J, with 19 bases between the two ends. CDR3 DNA: TGTGCCAGCAGCTTGGCGTTTTCGGCAGGAAATTACTACGAGCAGTACTTC. It yields the protein CASSLAFSAGNYYEQYF. Drawing the rest from reference TRBV5-4 and TRBJ2-7, the complete variable domain is ETGVTQSPTHLIKTRGQQVTLRCSSQSGHNTVSWYQQALGQGPQFIFQYYREEENGRGNFPPRFSGLQFPNYSSELNVNALELDDSALYLCASSLAFSAGNYYEQYFGPGTRLTVT.

V is TRBV27 and J is TRBJ2-7; tentatively, D is TRBD1 or TRBD2 (6 bases each). V lost 5 bases and J 4 bases, leaving 18 bases between the germline ends. Germline CDR1 is MNHEY and CDR2 is SMNVEV (reference sequence). This CDR3 has 15 residues. CDR3 DNA sequence: TGTGCCAGCAGTCTAACCGCGGGACAACTTTACGAGCAGTACTTC. Translation: CASSLTAGQLYEQYF.

The CDR3 sequence is CASSPAAGGHQETQYF. CDR3 DNA sequence: TGTGCCAGCAGCCCGGCGGCGGGGGGGCACCAAGAGACCCAGTACTTC. This chain uses TRBV2 with TRBJ2-5; 9 bases are shared with TRBD2. This CDR3 comprises 16 residues. The junction had 8 bases not matched to a gene; V was cut back by 6 bases and J by 0 bases. Germline loops: CDR1 SNHLY, CDR2 FYNNEI. The full variable domain, in which reference TRBV2 and TRBJ2-5 provide the parts outside the CDR3, is EPEVTQTPSHQVTQMGQEVILRCVPISNHLYFYWYRQILGQKVEFLVSFYNNEISEKSEIFDDQFSVERPDGSNFTLKIRSTKLEDSAMYFCASSPAAGGHQETQYFGPGTRLLVL.

This rearrangement joins TRBV7-9 to TRBJ1-1; maybe TRBD1 (5 bases). The V gene lost 4 bases and the J gene lost 5 bases, with 14 bases spanning the gap. CDR1 and CDR2 (germline): SEHNR, FQNEAQ (reference sequence). The length of the CDR3 is 14 residues. The CDR3 reads CASSSPTVPTEAFF. CDR3 nucleotides: TGTGCCAGCAGCTCACCGACAGTTCCTACTGAAGCTTTCTTT.

This clone was recorded once. The CDR3 protein is CASTPSGGNTEAFF. The CDR3 bases are TGTGCCAGCACCCCGTCAGGGGGGAACACTGAAGCTTTCTTT. The chain uses TRBV9 and TRBJ1-1; 7 positions agree with TRBD1. Germline values: CDR1 SGDLS, CDR2 YYNGEE. The CDR3 is 14 residues long. J was trimmed by 1 base and V by 6 bases; bases with no gene match: 6.

The chain joins TRBV5-6 to TRBJ1-4; 7 nucleotides align to TRBD1. The CDR3 is 15 amino acids. V shed 4 bases and J 8 bases; nucleotides not matched to a gene: 11. Germline V lookup: CDR1 SGHDT, CDR2 YYEEEE. CDR3: CASSTDRDLREKLFF. The CDR3 region has the DNA TGTGCCAGCAGCACCGACAGGGATCTTAGAGAAAAACTGTTTTTT.

The chain combines TRBV10-1 with TRBJ2-1, with 7 bases lining up with TRBD1. The CDR3 runs to 14 residues. CDR1 is WNHNN and CDR2 is SYGVQD in the germline V gene (reference sequence). The V and J ends lost 1 base and 8 bases, in that order; junction bases with no gene match: 5. As DNA, the CDR3 is TGCGCCAGCAGTGAGTACAAGGGGGCGGATGAGCAGTTCTTC. It codes for CASSEYKGADEQFF.

A note on this clone: This sample also contains other DNA sequences that code for the same CDR3. The chain has TRBV7-9 and TRBJ2-7; D unclear. The CDR3 is 14 amino acids. V lost 1 base and J lost 1, with 8 bases in between. In germline, CDR1 is SEHNR, CDR2 FQNEAQ (reference sequence). The CDR3, as DNA: TGTGCCAGCAGCTTAGTCGGGTCGTCCTACGAGCAGTACTTC. Translation gives CASSLVGSSYEQYF.

V is TRBV27 and J is TRBJ1-1, with TRBD1 matching 9 bases. J gave up 1 base and V 5 bases, and 5 bases lay outside the gene matches. CDR1 is MNHEY and CDR2 is SMNVEV in the germline V gene (reference sequence). The CDR3 is 15 residues long. The DNA of the CDR3 is TGTGCCAGCAGTATGGGACAGGGATGGAACACTGAAGCTTTCTTT. Its protein product is CASSMGQGWNTEAFF.

The chain combines TRBV9 with TRBJ2-7, with D maybe TRBD2 (6 bases). V lost 4 bases and J lost 2, with 13 bases in between. Germline values: CDR1 SGDLS, CDR2 YYNGEE. The CDR3 is 14 residues long. The CDR3 DNA reads as TGTGCCAGCAGCTCCGGGACTCTCACCTACGAGCAGTACTTC. Its translation: CASSSGTLTYEQYF.

V usage is TRBV6-5 and J usage is TRBJ2-7; either TRBD1 or TRBD2 may fit D (5 bases each). This CDR3 spans 14 amino acids. Trimming stripped 7 bases from V and 1 base from J, with 14 bases between. Germline V lookup: CDR1 MNHEY, CDR2 SVGAGI. Here the CDR3 reads CASNPGPMSYEQYF. The CDR3 nucleotides read TGTGCCAGCAACCCGGGGCCTATGTCCTACGAGCAGTACTTC.